This entry is about one T cell receptor beta chain. The CDR3 extends over 13 amino acids. The V gene's germline CDR1 is MNHNS and CDR2 SASEGT. V dropped 5 bases and J dropped 2 bases, with 9 bases sitting between them. The data are from a study of technical replicates of blood from a handful of donors. Sequencing used immunoSEQ multiplex PCR; TCRdb keeps in-frame clones, though not all of them. The repertoire holds around 57,000 clones, with around 97% as singletons. The sample taken for sequencing was T cells isolated from PBMCs. The chain carries TRBV6-1 and TRBJ1-2; D unclear. This TCR derives from a human donor in good health. The CDR3 nucleotides are TGTGCCAGCAGTCCGAGGGAGAACTATGGCTACACCTTC. This codes for CASSPRENYGYTF.